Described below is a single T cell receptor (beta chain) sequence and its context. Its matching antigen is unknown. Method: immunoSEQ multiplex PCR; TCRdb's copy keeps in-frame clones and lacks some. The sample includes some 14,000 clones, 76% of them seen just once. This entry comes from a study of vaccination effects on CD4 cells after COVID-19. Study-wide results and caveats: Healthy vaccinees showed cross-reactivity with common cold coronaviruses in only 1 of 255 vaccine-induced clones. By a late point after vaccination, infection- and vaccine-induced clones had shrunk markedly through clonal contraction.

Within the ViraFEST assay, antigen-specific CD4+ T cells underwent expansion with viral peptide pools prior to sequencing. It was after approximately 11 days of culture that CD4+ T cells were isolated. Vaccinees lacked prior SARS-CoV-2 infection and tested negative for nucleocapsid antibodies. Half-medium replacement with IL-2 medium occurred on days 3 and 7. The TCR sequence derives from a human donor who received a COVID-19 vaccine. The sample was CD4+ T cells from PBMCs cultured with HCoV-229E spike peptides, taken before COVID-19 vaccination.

The CDR3 DNA reads TGTGCCAGCAGGGCCTGGGACAGGGAAGCTTTCTTT. Protein sequence: CASRAWDREAFF. V and J are TRBV28 and TRBJ1-1; 8 bases fit TRBD1. The CDR3 extends over 12 amino acids. Germline CDR1 MDHEN, CDR2 SYDVKM. V shed 6 bases, J shed 8 bases, and the junction held 5 bases outside the gene matches.